These T cell receptor beta chains were read from a single sample in a study of beta chain features in type 1 diabetes. The method was immunoSEQ multiplex PCR; TCRdb's version includes in-frame clones alone and lacks a portion of them. The sample has about 130,000 clones, around 8.7% seen once; the top ten hold around 0.63%. Sequencing was done on a sample of central memory CD4+ T cells from blood. The receptors come from a man younger than 35 in good health. Both conserved end residues are part of each CDR3. D genes are given only for firm matches. Expanded clones are given a class, and other clones once, few, many or no size at all.

TRBV5-1	many	TRBJ2-5	.	TGCGCCAGCAGCTTGGGGACAGAGCAAGAGACCCAGTACTTC	CASSLGTEQETQYF
TRBV30	.	TRBJ2-7	TRBD2	TGTGCCTTACAACTAGCGGGCCTCTACGAGCAGTACTTC	CALQLAGLYEQYF
TRBV7-9	.	TRBJ1-1	TRBD1	TGTGCCAGCAGCTCCTACAGGGGAGGTCGGACTGAAGCTTTCTTT	CASSSYRGGRTEAFF
TRBV27	.	TRBJ1-5	TRBD1	TGTGCCAGCAGTTACGGACAGGGGAGCAATCAGCCCCAGCATTTT	CASSYGQGSNQPQHF
TRBV9	.	TRBJ2-1	TRBD2	TGTGCCAGCAGCGTCAGGACTAGCGGGGGGAGGAATGAGCAGTTCTTC	CASSVRTSGGRNEQFF
TRBV10-3	few	TRBJ2-1	TRBD2	TGTGCCATCAGCCCCGGGACTAGCGGGGGGAAGGATGAGCAGTTCTTC	CAISPGTSGGKDEQFF
TRBV18	.	TRBJ1-5	TRBD1	TGTGCCAGCTCAGAGAACAGGGGCGATCAGCCCCAGCATTTT	CASSENRGDQPQHF
TRBV7-9	few	TRBJ1-6	.	TGTGCCAGCCTGGAAGGGGGACCCTCACCCCTCCACTTT	CASLEGGPSPLHF
TRBV7-2	.	TRBJ2-1	TRBD2	TGTGCCAGCAGCTTAGGTCTAGCGGGGGGGTCTAATGAGCAGTTCTTC	CASSLGLAGGSNEQFF
TRBV14	.	TRBJ2-2	.	TGTGCCAGCAGCCAAGTCTTTCGTAGCACCGGGGAGCTGTTTTTT	CASSQVFRSTGELFF
TRBV6-6	few	TRBJ1-2	.	TGTGCCAGCAGCCCTGGGGGGGGCGGTGGCTACACCTTC	CASSPGGGGGYTF
TRBV23-1	few	TRBJ1-3	.	TGCGCCAGCAGTCCCCAAAATACAGCCTCTGGAAACACCATATATTTT	CASSPQNTASGNTIYF
TRBV13	many	TRBJ2-2	TRBD1	TGTGCCAGCAGGCATCCCGGACAGGGGACCGGGGAGCTGTTTTTT	CASRHPGQGTGELFF
TRBV2	few	TRBJ2-3	TRBD2	TGTGCCAGCAGTGGCCAGACTAGCGGGGGTACAGATACGCAGTATTTT	CASSGQTSGGTDTQYF
TRBV5-1	few	TRBJ1-1	.	TGCGCCAGCAAAGAGGTGATGAACACTGAAGCTTTCTTT	CASKEVMNTEAFF
TRBV7-3	.	TRBJ2-2	TRBD2	TGTGCCAGCAGCTTAACCGTTAGCGGGGGGATCGGGGAGCTGTTTTTT	CASSLTVSGGIGELFF